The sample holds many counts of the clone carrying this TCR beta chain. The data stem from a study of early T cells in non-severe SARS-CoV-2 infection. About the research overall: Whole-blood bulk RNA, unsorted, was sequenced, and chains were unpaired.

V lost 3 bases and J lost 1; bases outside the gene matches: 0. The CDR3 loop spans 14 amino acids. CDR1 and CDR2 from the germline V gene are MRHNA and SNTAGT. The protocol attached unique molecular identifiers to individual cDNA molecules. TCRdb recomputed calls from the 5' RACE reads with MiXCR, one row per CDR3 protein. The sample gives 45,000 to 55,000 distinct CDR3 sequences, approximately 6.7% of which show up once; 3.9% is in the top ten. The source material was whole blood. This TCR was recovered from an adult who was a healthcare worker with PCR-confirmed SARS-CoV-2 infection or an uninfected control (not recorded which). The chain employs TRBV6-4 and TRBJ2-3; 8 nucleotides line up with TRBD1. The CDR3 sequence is CASSETGGTDTQYF. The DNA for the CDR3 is TGTGCCAGCAGTGAGACAGGGGGCACAGATACGCAGTATTTT.